These 8 T cell receptor beta chains share one sample of origin, sequenced in a study of cytomegalovirus exposure and HLA in healthy donors. 13 Jbeta primers and 60 Vbeta primers were used for the PCR. Some clones are missing from TCRdb's copy, which holds only in-frame ones; the method was immunoSEQ multiplex PCR. The sample gives approximately 59,000 clones, around 62% of which show up once; around 17% is in the top ten. The specimen was PBMCs. Source of these receptors: a man aged 40-49 years in good health and CMV-seropositive.

The genes are TRBV7-8 and TRBJ2-5; 7 bases are shared with TRBD2. The junction had 12 bases not matched to a gene; V was cut back by 5 bases and J by 3 bases. The CDR3 extends over 16 amino acids. Germline CDR1 SGHVS, CDR2 FQNEAQ. The CDR3 is CASSPPGRGFKETQYF. CDR3 DNA sequence: TGTGCCAGCAGCCCTCCAGGGAGGGGCTTTAAAGAGACCCAGTACTTC.

This sequence joins TRBV4-3 and TRBJ2-5, with 10 bases that match TRBD2. V gave up 0 bases and J gave up 3 bases; unmatched junction bases: 10. CDR3 length: 18 amino acids. Per the germline V gene, CDR1 is LGHNA and CDR2 is YSLEER. DNA of the CDR3: TGCGCCAGCAGCCAAGAGCCCCCGGGGAGCGGGGGGGAAGAGACCCAGTACTTC. Its translation is CASSQEPPGSGGEETQYF.

The chain recombines TRBV5-1 with TRBJ2-7, with D possibly TRBD2 on 6 matching bases. Looked up from germline, CDR1 is SGHRS and CDR2 is YFSETQ. V was trimmed by 4 bases and J by 0 bases, leaving 14 bases between them. The CDR3 runs 15 residues. The CDR3 coding sequence is TGCGCCAGCAGCCCGGGACTCCAAAGCTCCTACGAGCAGTACTTC. This translates into CASSPGLQSSYEQYF.

The V gene is TRBV11-2, the J gene TRBJ2-5; 8 bases are shared with TRBD1. The germline CDR1 and CDR2 sequences are SGHAT and FQNNGV. The CDR3 runs 15 residues. The junction had 5 bases not matched to a gene; V was cut back by 3 bases and J by 2 bases. The CDR3 DNA sequence: TGTGCCAGCAGCTTTAGTACAGGGGGGCAAGAGACCCAGTACTTC. Translating it yields CASSFSTGGQETQYF. The full variable domain, rest sourced from reference TRBV11-2 and TRBJ2-5, is EAGVAQSPRYKIIEKRQSVAFWCNPISGHATLYWYQQILGQGPKLLIQFQNNGVVDDSQLPKDRFSAERLKGVDSTLKIQPAKLEDSAVYLCASSFSTGGQETQYFGPGTRLLVL.

This sequence joins TRBV21-1 and TRBJ2-7; the table gives TRBD2 as D, unverified against the DNA. TRBV21-1 is a pseudogene locus. The CDR3 contains 16 residues. CDR3 coding DNA: TGTGCCAGCAGCAGGATACTAGCGCCTGTGGAGGACGAGCAGTACTTC. Translating gives CASSRILAPVEDEQYF.

This chain connects TRBV19 to TRBJ1-4; D unresolved. The CDR3 spans 14 residues. Germline CDR1 and CDR2: LNHDA and SQIVND (reference sequence). Trimming removed 5 bases at V and 7 bases at J, with 14 bases between. This chain's CDR3 is CASSGPGESEKLFF. For the CDR3, the DNA is TGTGCCAGTAGTGGGCCAGGTGAGAGTGAAAAACTGTTTTTT.

V is TRBV7-8 and J is TRBJ2-3; possible D gene TRBD2, 5 bases. The V end was cut by 5 bases, the J end by 2 bases, with 8 bases between. The CDR3 runs to 13 residues. The germline V gene encodes CDR1 SGHVS and CDR2 FQNEAQ. The CDR3 DNA follows: TGTGCCAGCAGCCGGACTTTCACAGATACGCAGTATTTT. It specifies CASSRTFTDTQYF.

The rearrangement links TRBV9 to TRBJ2-1, with 8 nucleotides matching TRBD2. Trimming removed 0 bases from V and 5 bases from J; junction bases left unmatched: 4. The CDR3 sequence is 15 residues long. Germline loops: CDR1 SGDLS, CDR2 YYNGEE. CDR3: CASSVELAVNNEQFF. The CDR3, as DNA: TGTGCCAGCAGCGTAGAACTAGCGGTAAACAATGAGCAGTTCTTC.